These T cell receptor beta chains were read from a single sample in a study of blood T cell repertoires in COVID-19. Repertoires were generated with immunoSEQ multiplex PCR, while TCRdb's copy carries only in-frame clones and drops some. Altogether roughly 200,000 clones are present, just under 85% being singletons, with the ten largest covering 5.1%. Sequenced: peripheral blood. The receptor source for this set is a woman aged 70-85 years with active or convalescent COVID-19. Both conserved end residues are part of each CDR3.

V,J,CDR3
TRBV18,TRBJ1-5,CASSPSRVKQPQHF
TRBV4-2,TRBJ2-7,CASSQDSGQSYEQYF
TRBV4-2,TRBJ1-2,CASSQDGPGANYGYTF
TRBV30,TRBJ1-5,CAWSPDRDQPQHF
TRBV7-9,TRBJ1-2,CASSLLGQGILNYGYTF
TRBV2,TRBJ2-1,CASRQGRGPYNEQFF
TRBV27,TRBJ2-3,CASGRGGLDTQYF
TRBV5-4,TRBJ2-1,CASSRDRFNEQFF
TRBV7-2,TRBJ2-5,CASSWGQGLETQYF
TRBV28,TRBJ1-2,CASSLSAGGYGYTF
TRBV5-4,TRBJ2-1,CASSPGLAFYNEQFF
TRBV27,TRBJ1-4,CASSLTSPGEKLFF
TRBV4-1,TRBJ2-3,CASSQDPTSGSTDTQYF
TRBV6-2/TRBV6-3,TRBJ2-7,CASSYPGLAYYEQYF
TRBV5-8,TRBJ1-2,CASSLFGQDYGYTF
TRBV5-1,TRBJ2-5,CASSLAGQGKETQYF
TRBV19,TRBJ2-7,CASSRQWPSYEQYF
TRBV29-1,TRBJ1-2,CSVASTKGFGGYTF
TRBV6-5,TRBJ1-4,CASGRTGSGEKLFF
TRBV2,TRBJ2-7,CASSERRTDYEQYF
TRBV3-1/TRBV3-2,TRBJ1-4,CASSQGRNLIRELFF
TRBV5-5,TRBJ2-1,CASSLQGQEQFF
TRBV18,TRBJ1-2,CASSPTRTAIGGYGYTF
TRBV11-3,TRBJ2-5,CASSSDRVSETQYF
TRBV2,TRBJ2-5,CASSGQGSGTQYF
TRBV5-4,TRBJ2-7,CASSHGTGGVYEQYF
TRBV28,TRBJ2-5,CASRGPIETQYF
TRBV3-1/TRBV3-2,TRBJ2-2,CASSRWVAGNTGELFF
TRBV5-6,TRBJ2-1,CASSRDRGLGQFF
TRBV28,TRBJ2-7,CASTPHRTGEDEQYF
TRBV6-5,TRBJ2-3,CASSNLAGAGTDTQYF
TRBV5-1,TRBJ2-5,CASSLARGGQETQYF
TRBV29-1,TRBJ2-3,CSVSGLAGTDTQYF
TRBV28,TRBJ1-3,CASSIREARSGNTIYF
TRBV9,TRBJ1-4,CASSVQVGGANEKLFF
TRBV9,TRBJ2-1,CASSVGGGGYNEQFF
TRBV27,TRBJ1-6,CASSLTEFSFLHF